This T cell receptor beta chain was sequenced for a study of regulatory T cells in long-lasting Graves disease. About this clonotype itself: Its specificity is unknown.

Time point of the sample: persistent/refractory GD, antithyroid drugs over 5 years with positive TRAb. The TCR library was prepared using RNA isolated from PBMCs. Overall study results and limits: Persistent Graves' cases showed lower TCR diversity than newly diagnosed cases.

Building the TCR beta libraries relied on iRepertoire HTBI primers, and CDR3 regions underwent Arm-PCR. MiXCR, applied by TCRdb to the multiplex PCR reads, yields one record per CDR3 protein. The sample carries under 450,000 distinct CDR3 sequences, about 25% recorded once. The trim removed 5 bases at V and 9 bases at J, leaving 4 bases unmatched. The CDR3 is 12 amino acids. In germline, CDR1 is MGHDK, CDR2 SYGVNS. This specimen was peripheral blood mononuclear cells (PBMCs), taken when the disease was refractory, from a patient treated with antithyroid drugs. The source is a female donor with Graves disease. This chain connects TRBV25-1 to TRBJ1-1, with 9 bases aligning to TRBD1. CDR3 loop: CASSPQGAKAFF. CDR3 nucleotides: TGTGCCAGCAGTCCACAGGGGGCCAAAGCTTTCTTT.